This TCR beta chain appears in the sequencing data of a study of blood T cells in healthy people across ages. Germline V CDR1 and CDR2: SNHLY, FYNNEI. The CDR3 is 15 amino acids. Germline trimming cut 10 bases from V and 8 bases from J; bases unmatched to any gene: 18. Then a second PCR, running about 7 to 11 cycles, was carried out with a sample-barcoded 5' primer and a J-beta primer mix. TCRdb reanalysed the 5' RACE reads using MiXCR and keeps one entry per CDR3 protein. The table lists fewer than 950,000 distinct CDR3 sequences, roughly 35% of them singletons. The sample comprised blood. This chain uses TRBV2 with TRBJ2-3; 7 bases match TRBD1. The receptor was derived from a man between 18 and 29 years old in good health. The chain's CDR3 is CATLQSGTDIFTQYF. The DNA of the CDR3 is TGTGCCACCCTACAATCCGGGACAGACATCTTTACGCAGTATTTT.